This TCR beta chain was documented in a study of blood T cell repertoires in COVID-19. Whole-study context: Donors in the United States, Italy and Spain gave samples during acute or convalescent COVID-19. T cells, B-cell-depleted T cells, or PBMCs supplied cDNA or gDNA.

V lost 3 bases, J lost 8 bases, and 11 bases lay in between. The CDR3 consists of 12 residues. In the study's own analysis: Scientists estimated how many nucleated cells there were by amplifying reference gene primers. Profiling relied on immunoSEQ multiplex PCR, and the TCRdb table lists in-frame clones only, not all of them. That table gives V, J and clone size, and the DNA gave D and trimming. The sample has approximately 260,000 clones, 80% to 85% seen once; the top ten hold 9.5% to 15%. This chain links TRBV12-3 or TRBV12-4 with TRBJ2-7; maybe TRBD1 (6 bases). Sequencing input: peripheral blood. The sequence derives from an older woman with active or convalescent COVID-19. The CDR3 sequence: CASSFEGDKQYF. For the CDR3, the DNA is TGTGCCAGCAGTTTTGAAGGGGACAAGCAGTACTTC.